The rows below give T cell receptor beta chains drawn from one sample of a study of blood T cell repertoires in COVID-19. The method was immunoSEQ multiplex PCR; TCRdb's version includes in-frame clones alone and lacks a portion of them. This repertoire shows about 94,000 clones, approximately 80% found once; its top ten account for 15% to 20%. The sample consisted of peripheral blood. The receptors stem from a human donor in a cohort sampled during active COVID-19. The CDR3 runs from the conserved cysteine through the conserved F or W. A D gene is named only where the DNA matches it firmly. Clone size, where shown, is once, few, many, or a class for clones that have expanded.

clone_size: -; v_call: TRBV4-2; d_call: -; j_call: TRBJ1-3; cdr3_nt: TGTGCCAGCAGCCAAGGAGGACTACCCGCCCGAAACACCATATATTTT; cdr3_aa: CASSQGGLPARNTIYF
clone_size: -; v_call: TRBV7-8; d_call: TRBD2; j_call: TRBJ2-1; cdr3_nt: TGTGCCAGCAGCCCAAAGGGACTAGCGGGCCCGCGGAATGAGCAGTTCTTC; cdr3_aa: CASSPKGLAGPRNEQFF
clone_size: -; v_call: TRBV14; d_call: -; j_call: TRBJ2-7; cdr3_nt: TGTGCCAGCAGCCAAGAACCGGGGGTCACCTACGAGCAGTACTTC; cdr3_aa: CASSQEPGVTYEQYF
clone_size: -; v_call: TRBV28; d_call: -; j_call: TRBJ2-5; cdr3_nt: TGTGCCAGCAGCACCGGAGGGAAGACCCAGTACTTC; cdr3_aa: CASSTGGKTQYF
clone_size: -; v_call: TRBV11-3; d_call: TRBD2; j_call: TRBJ2-1; cdr3_nt: TGTGCCAGCAGCTTGAGTAGCGGGTTTTACAATGAGCAGTTCTTC; cdr3_aa: CASSLSSGFYNEQFF
clone_size: -; v_call: TRBV7-2; d_call: TRBD1; j_call: TRBJ1-5; cdr3_nt: TGTGCCAGCAGCTTAGCGGGGACAGGGGGAGGGAATCAGCCCCAGCATTTT; cdr3_aa: CASSLAGTGGGNQPQHF
clone_size: -; v_call: TRBV5-1; d_call: TRBD1; j_call: TRBJ1-4; cdr3_nt: TGCGCCAGCAGCCCGGGACAGCTTAATGAAAAACTGTTTTTT; cdr3_aa: CASSPGQLNEKLFF
clone_size: -; v_call: TRBV6-6; d_call: -; j_call: TRBJ2-6; cdr3_nt: TGTGCCAGCAGTTCGGGCTCTGGGGCCAACGTCCTGACTTTC; cdr3_aa: CASSSGSGANVLTF
clone_size: -; v_call: TRBV5-8; d_call: -; j_call: TRBJ2-7; cdr3_nt: TGTGCCAGCAGCTTAGACCCGGGACTCTCCTACGAGCAGTACTTC; cdr3_aa: CASSLDPGLSYEQYF
clone_size: -; v_call: TRBV2; d_call: TRBD2; j_call: TRBJ2-5; cdr3_nt: TGTGCCAGCAAGACGACTAGCGGGCAAGAGACCCAGTACTTC; cdr3_aa: CASKTTSGQETQYF
clone_size: few; v_call: TRBV6-5; d_call: -; j_call: TRBJ2-2; cdr3_nt: TGTGCCAGCAACTCCAGGACCGGGGAGCTGTTTTTT; cdr3_aa: CASNSRTGELFF